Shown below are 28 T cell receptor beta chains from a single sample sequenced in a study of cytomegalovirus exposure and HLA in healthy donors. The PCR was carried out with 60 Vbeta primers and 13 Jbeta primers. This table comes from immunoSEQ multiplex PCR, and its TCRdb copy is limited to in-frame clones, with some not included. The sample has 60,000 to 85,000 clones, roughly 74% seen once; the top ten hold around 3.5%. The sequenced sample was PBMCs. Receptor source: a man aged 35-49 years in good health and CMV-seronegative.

CDR3 protein: CASRRVQGSAKNIQYF. The CDR3 DNA follows: TGTGCCAGTAGGCGCGTACAGGGATCGGCCAAAAACATTCAGTACTTC. The V and J genes are TRBV19 and TRBJ2-4; maybe TRBD1 (6 bases). The CDR3 covers 16 residues. V lost 6 bases, J lost 1 base, and 16 bases lay in between. Looked up from germline, CDR1 is LNHDA and CDR2 is SQIVND (reference sequence).

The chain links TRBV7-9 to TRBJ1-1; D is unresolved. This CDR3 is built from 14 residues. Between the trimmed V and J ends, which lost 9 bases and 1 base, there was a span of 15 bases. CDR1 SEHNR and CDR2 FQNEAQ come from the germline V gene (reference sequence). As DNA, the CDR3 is TGTGCCAGTAATATCCGGGGTTCGAACACTGAAGCTTTCTTT. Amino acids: CASNIRGSNTEAFF. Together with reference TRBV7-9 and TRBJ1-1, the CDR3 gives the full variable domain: DTGVSQNPRHKITKRGQNVTFRCDPISEHNRLYWYRQTLGQGPEFLTYFQNEAQLEKSRLLSDRFSAERPKGSFSTLEIQRTEQGDSAMYLCASNIRGSNTEAFFGQGTRLTVV.

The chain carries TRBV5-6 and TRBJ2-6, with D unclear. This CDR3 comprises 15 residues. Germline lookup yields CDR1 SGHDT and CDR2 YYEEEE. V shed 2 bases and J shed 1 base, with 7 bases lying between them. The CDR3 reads CASSFIRSGANVLTF. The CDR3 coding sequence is TGTGCCAGCAGCTTTATTAGATCTGGGGCCAACGTCCTGACTTTC.

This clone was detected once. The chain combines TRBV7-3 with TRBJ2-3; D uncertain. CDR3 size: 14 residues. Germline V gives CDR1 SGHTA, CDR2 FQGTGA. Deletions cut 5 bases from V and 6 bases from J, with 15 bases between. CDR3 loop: CASSPTRIEDTQYF. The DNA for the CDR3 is TGTGCCAGCAGCCCGACTCGGATTGAGGATACGCAGTATTTT.

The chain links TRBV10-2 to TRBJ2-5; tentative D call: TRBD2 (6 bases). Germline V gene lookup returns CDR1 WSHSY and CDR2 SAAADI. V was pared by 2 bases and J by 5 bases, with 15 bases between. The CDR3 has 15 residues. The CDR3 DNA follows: TGCGCCAGCAGTGAGGACGGCGGGGCATGGGAGACCCAGTACTTC. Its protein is CASSEDGGAWETQYF.

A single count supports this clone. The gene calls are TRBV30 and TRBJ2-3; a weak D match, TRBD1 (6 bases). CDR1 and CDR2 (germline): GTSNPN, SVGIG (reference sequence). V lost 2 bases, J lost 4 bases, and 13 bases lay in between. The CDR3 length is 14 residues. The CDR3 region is CAWSTGLRADTQYF. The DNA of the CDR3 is TGTGCCTGGAGTACAGGGCTTCGGGCAGATACGCAGTATTTT.

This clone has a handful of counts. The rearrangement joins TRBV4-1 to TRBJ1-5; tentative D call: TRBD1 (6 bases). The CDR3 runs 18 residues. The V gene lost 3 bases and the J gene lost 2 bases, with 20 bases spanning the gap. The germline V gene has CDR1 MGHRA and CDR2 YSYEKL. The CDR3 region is CASSQMWGGRGGNQPQHF. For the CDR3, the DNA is TGCGCCAGCAGCCAGATGTGGGGGGGGCGCGGAGGCAATCAGCCCCAGCATTTT.

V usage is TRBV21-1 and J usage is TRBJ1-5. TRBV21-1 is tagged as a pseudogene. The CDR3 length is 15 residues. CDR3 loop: CASSKEGGPNQPQHF. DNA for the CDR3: TGTGCCAGCAGCAAAGAAGGCGGCCCAAATCAGCCCCAGCATTTT.

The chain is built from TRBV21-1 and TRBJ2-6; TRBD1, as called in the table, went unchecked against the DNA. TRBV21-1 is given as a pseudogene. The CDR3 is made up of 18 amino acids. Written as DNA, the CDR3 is TGTGCCAGGGGGCAGATTCCGGGACAAAGCTCTGGGGCCAACGTCCTGACTTTC. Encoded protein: CARGQIPGQSSGANVLTF.

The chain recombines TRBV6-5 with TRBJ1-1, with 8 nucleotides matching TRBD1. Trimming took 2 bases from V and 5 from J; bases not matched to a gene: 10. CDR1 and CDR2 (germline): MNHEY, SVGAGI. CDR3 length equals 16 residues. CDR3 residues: CASSYGPRGLGTEAFF. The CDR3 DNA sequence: TGTGCCAGCAGTTACGGACCCAGGGGGCTGGGAACTGAAGCTTTCTTT.

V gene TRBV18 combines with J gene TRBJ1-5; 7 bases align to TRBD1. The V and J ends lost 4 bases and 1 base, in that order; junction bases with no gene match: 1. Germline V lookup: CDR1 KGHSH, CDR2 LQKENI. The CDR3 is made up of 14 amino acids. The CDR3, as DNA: TGTGCCAGCTCACAACAGGGGAGCAATCAGCCCCAGCATTTT. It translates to CASSQQGSNQPQHF.

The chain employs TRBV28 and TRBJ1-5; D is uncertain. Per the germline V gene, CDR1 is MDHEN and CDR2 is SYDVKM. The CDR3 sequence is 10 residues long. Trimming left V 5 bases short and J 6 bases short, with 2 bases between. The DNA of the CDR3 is TGTGCCAGCAGTCTTCAGCCCCAGCATTTT. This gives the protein CASSLQPQHF.

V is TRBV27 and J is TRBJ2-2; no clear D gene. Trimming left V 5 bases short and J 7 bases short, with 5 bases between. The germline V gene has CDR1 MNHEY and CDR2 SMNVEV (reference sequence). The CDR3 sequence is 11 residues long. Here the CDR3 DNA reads TGTGCCAGCAGTCTCCGCGGGGAGCTGTTTTTT. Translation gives CASSLRGELFF.

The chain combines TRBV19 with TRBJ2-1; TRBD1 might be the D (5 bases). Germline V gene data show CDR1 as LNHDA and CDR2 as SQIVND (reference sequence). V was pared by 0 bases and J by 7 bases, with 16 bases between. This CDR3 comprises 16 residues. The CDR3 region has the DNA TGTGCCAGTAGTATAGATTCTGGTCAGGGTAGGAATGAGCAGTTCTTC. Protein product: CASSIDSGQGRNEQFF.

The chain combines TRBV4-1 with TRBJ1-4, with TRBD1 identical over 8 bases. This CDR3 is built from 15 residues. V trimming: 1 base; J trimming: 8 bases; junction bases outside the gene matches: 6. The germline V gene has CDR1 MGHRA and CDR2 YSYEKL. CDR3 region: CASSQGGQGGEKLFF. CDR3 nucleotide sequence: TGCGCCAGCAGCCAAGGTGGACAGGGTGGAGAAAAACTGTTTTTT.

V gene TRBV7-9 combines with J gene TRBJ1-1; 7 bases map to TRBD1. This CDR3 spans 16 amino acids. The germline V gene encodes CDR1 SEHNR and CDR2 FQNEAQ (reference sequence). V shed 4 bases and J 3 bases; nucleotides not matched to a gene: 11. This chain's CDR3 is CASSSTGKYPYTEAFF. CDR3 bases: TGTGCCAGCAGCTCGACAGGGAAATACCCCTACACTGAAGCTTTCTTT.

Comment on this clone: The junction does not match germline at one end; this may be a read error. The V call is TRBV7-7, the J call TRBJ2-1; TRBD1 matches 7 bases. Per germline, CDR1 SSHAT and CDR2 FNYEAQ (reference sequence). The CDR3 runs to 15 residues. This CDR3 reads CASSLARGSKNEQFF. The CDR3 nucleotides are TGTGCTAGCAGCCTGGCCAGGGGGAGTAAGAATGAGCAGTTCTTC.

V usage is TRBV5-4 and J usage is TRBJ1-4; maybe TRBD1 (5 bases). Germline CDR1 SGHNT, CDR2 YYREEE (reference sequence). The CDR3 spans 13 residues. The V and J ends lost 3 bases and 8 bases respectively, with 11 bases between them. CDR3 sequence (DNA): TGTGCCAGCAGCTCAGGGTTTGGGGAAAAACTGTTTTTT. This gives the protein CASSSGFGEKLFF.

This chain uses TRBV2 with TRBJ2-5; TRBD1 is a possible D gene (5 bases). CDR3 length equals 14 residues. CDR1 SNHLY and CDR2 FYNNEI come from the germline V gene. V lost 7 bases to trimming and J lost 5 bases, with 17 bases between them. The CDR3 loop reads CASMGNRLGETQYF. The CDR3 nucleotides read TGTGCCAGCATGGGGAACAGGCTGGGGGAGACCCAGTACTTC.

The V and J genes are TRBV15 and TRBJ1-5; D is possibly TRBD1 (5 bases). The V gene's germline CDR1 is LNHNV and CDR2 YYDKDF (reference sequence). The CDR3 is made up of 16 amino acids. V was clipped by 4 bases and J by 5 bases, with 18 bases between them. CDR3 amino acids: CATSTKRKGEYQPQHF. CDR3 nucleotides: TGTGCCACCAGCACCAAAAGGAAAGGGGAATATCAGCCCCAGCATTTT.

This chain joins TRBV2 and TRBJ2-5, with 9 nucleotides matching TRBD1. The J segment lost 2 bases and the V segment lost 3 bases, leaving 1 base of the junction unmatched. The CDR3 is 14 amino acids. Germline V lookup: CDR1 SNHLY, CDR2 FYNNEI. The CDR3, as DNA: TGTGCCAGCAGTGAGGACAGGGGACAAGAGACCCAGTACTTC. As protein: CASSEDRGQETQYF.

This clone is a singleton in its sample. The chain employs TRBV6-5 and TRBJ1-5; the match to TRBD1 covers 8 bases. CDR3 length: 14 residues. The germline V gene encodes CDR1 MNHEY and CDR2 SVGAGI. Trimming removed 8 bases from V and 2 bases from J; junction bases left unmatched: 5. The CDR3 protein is CASRPGGGNQPQHF. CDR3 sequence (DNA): TGTGCCAGCCGCCCAGGGGGCGGCAATCAGCCCCAGCATTTT.

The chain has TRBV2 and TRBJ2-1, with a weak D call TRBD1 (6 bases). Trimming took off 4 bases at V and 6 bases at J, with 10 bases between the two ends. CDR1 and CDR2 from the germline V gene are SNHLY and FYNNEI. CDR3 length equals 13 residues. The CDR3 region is CASSGVGGNEQFF. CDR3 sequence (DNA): TGTGCCAGCAGTGGTGTAGGGGGCAATGAGCAGTTCTTC.

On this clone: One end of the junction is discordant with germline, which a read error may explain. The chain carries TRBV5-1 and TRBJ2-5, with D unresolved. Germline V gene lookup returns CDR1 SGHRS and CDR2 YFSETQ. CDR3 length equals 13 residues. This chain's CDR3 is CASSLDHQETQYF. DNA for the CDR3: TGCGCCAGCAGCTTGGACCACCAGGAGACCCAGTACTTC.

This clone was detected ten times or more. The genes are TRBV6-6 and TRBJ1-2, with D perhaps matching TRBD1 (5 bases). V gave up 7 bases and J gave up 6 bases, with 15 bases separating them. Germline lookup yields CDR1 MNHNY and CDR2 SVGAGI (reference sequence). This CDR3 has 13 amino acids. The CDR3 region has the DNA TGTGCCAGCACCCAACTGTCGGGGGATGGCTACACCTTC. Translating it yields CASTQLSGDGYTF.

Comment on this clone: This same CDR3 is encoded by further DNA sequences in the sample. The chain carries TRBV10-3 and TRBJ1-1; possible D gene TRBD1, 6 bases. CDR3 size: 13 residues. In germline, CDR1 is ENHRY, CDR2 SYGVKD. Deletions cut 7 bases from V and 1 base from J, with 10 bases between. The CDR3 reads CAIKPGANTEAFF. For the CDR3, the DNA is TGTGCCATCAAACCAGGGGCGAACACTGAAGCTTTCTTT.

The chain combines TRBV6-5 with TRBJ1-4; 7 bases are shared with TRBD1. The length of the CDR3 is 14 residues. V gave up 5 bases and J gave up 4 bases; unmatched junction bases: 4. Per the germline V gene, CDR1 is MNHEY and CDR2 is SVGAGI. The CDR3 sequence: CASSGQAVNEKLFF. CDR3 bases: TGTGCCAGCAGTGGACAGGCTGTTAATGAAAAACTGTTTTTT.

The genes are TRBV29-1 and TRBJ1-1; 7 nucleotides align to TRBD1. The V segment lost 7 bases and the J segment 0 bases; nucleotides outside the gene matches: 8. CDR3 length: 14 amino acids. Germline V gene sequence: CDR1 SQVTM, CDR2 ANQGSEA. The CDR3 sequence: CSANRQGLNTEAFF. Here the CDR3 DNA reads TGCAGCGCCAATCGACAGGGTTTGAACACTGAAGCTTTCTTT.